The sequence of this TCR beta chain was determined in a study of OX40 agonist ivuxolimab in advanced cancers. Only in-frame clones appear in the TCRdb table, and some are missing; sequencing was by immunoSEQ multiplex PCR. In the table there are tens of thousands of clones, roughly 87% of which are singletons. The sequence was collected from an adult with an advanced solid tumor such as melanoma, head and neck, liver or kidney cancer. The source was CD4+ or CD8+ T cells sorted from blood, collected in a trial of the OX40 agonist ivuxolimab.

The CDR3 DNA is TGTGCCAGCAGCCCACGAGGGACTAGCGGGTTCACAGATACGCAGTATTTT. Encoded protein: CASSPRGTSGFTDTQYF. V is TRBV7-2 and J is TRBJ2-3, with 12 bases that match TRBD2. The germline CDR1 and CDR2 sequences are SGHTA and FQGNSA. V lost 5 bases, J lost 2 bases, and 8 bases stayed unmatched. This CDR3 spans 17 amino acids. The whole variable domain, filled in from reference TRBV7-2 and TRBJ2-3, reads GAGVSQSPSNKVTEKGKDVELRCDPISGHTALYWYRQSLGQGLEFLIYFQGNSAPDKSGLPSDRFSAERTGGSVSTLTIQRTQQEDSAVYLCASSPRGTSGFTDTQYFGPGTRLTVL.